This T cell receptor beta chain was observed in a study of graft-versus-host responses after intestinal transplantation. Across the study: The study gave all recipients anti-thymocyte globulin induction, then tacrolimus and steroids for 2 to 3 years. The study's findings and limits: Recipient bone marrow held GvH clones, some seen earlier in ileum or blood.

The CDR3 totals 14 residues. CDR1 and CDR2 from the germline V gene are SGHDN and FVKESK. The V gene end was trimmed by 2 bases and the J gene end by 4 bases; junction bases not matched to a gene: 0. A word on this clone: Antigen: not known.

Profiled with immunoSEQ multiplex PCR; TCRdb holds only in-frame clones, not every one. The sample has about 120,000 clones; over 75% are singletons. The rearrangement links TRBV14 to TRBJ2-1; 9 positions match TRBD2. This clonotype was obtained from a human donor who received an intestinal transplant. The specimen was unstimulated CD4+ T cells sorted from spleen or lymph node cells, collected before intestinal transplant. CDR3 DNA sequence: TGTGCCAGCAGCCAACTAGCGGGATACAATGAGCAGTTCTTC. It is translated as CASSQLAGYNEQFF.